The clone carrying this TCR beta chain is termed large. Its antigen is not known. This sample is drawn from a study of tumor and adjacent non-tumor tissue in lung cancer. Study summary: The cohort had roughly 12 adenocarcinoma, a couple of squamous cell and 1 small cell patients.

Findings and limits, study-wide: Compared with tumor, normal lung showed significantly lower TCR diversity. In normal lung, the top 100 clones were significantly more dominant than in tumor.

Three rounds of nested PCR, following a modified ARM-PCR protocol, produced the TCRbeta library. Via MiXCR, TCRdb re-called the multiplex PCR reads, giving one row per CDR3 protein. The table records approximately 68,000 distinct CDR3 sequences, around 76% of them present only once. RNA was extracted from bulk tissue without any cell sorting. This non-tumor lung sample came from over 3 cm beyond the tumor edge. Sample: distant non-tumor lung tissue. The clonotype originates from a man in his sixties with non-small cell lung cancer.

CDR3 residues: CASSLSRSTEAFF. The DNA of the CDR3 is TGTGCCAGCAGCCTATCCAGGAGTACTGAAGCTTTCTTT. The V call is TRBV12-3 or TRBV12-4, the J call TRBJ1-1; D is unresolved. This CDR3 spans 13 amino acids. The germline V and J ends were trimmed by 6 bases and 5 bases, with 13 bases remaining between them.